Listed below are T cell receptor beta chains from one sample, sequenced in a study of blood T cell repertoires in COVID-19. Profiled with immunoSEQ multiplex PCR; TCRdb holds only in-frame clones, not every one. Among about 140,000 clones listed, about four fifths were seen once. Sequenced sample: peripheral blood. Receptors were obtained from a man aged 25-45 years with COVID-19, enrolled during active disease. Both conserved end residues are part of each CDR3. Each record gives: D gene, clone size, J gene, V gene, CDR3 DNA, CDR3 protein. D genes are given only for firm matches. Clone size, where shown, is once, few, many, or a class for clones that have expanded.

NA,NA,TRBJ1-2,TRBV5-1,TGCGCCAGCAGCGAGGGATTTGGCTATGGCTACACCTTC,CASSEGFGYGYTF
NA,NA,TRBJ1-2,TRBV5-6,TGTGCCAGCAGCCTCACCACAGGGAGCGGCTACACCTTC,CASSLTTGSGYTF
NA,NA,TRBJ1-4,TRBV28,TGTGCCAGCAGGGGGGGGGCGAGAAATGAAAAACTGTTTTTT,CASRGGARNEKLFF
TRBD1,NA,TRBJ1-2,TRBV28,TGTGCCAGCAGTTCGGGACAGGGAATGAGCTATGGCTACACCTTC,CASSSGQGMSYGYTF
NA,few,TRBJ2-3,TRBV9,TGTGCCAGCAGCCCGCGACAGAGGGGGACAGATACGCAGTATTTT,CASSPRQRGTDTQYF
NA,few,TRBJ2-1,TRBV30,TGTGCCTGGAGTGTACGGCGGCGGGAAAGGTTCTTC,CAWSVRRRERFF
TRBD1,few,TRBJ1-5,TRBV11-1,TGTGCCAGCAGCCACAGGACAGGGATAAATCAGCCCCAGCATTTT,CASSHRTGINQPQHF
NA,medium-sized,TRBJ2-2,TRBV7-2,TGTGCCAGCAGCCCCGGGGGCACCGGGGAGCTGTTTTTT,CASSPGGTGELFF
NA,once,TRBJ2-3,TRBV12-5,TGTGCTAGTGGTTTGGGGACTGTCACAGATACGCAGTATTTT,CASGLGTVTDTQYF
TRBD2,NA,TRBJ2-3,TRBV5-8,TGTGCCAGCAGCTGGGGAACTAGCGGGATCCCAAGCACAGATACGCAGTATTTT,CASSWGTSGIPSTDTQYF
NA,NA,TRBJ2-1,TRBV7-6,TGTGCCAGCAGCCGAAGGACTCTGGAGGCCTACAATGAGCAGTTCTTC,CASSRRTLEAYNEQFF
NA,NA,TRBJ2-7,TRBV5-4,TGTGCCAGCAGCTTGGAGGGCCTCGGGGAGTACTTC,CASSLEGLGEYF
NA,NA,TRBJ1-1,TRBV5-1,TGCGCCAGCAGTCGCAGTAAACCAGGGGTTCGCACTGAAGCTTTCTTT,CASSRSKPGVRTEAFF
TRBD2,NA,TRBJ2-3,TRBV10-3,TGTGCCATCAGTGACTTGGGTAGCGGGATCACAGATACGCAGTATTTT,CAISDLGSGITDTQYF
TRBD1,NA,TRBJ2-1,TRBV4-1,TGCGCCAGCAGCCCAGACAGGGGCTCCTACAATGAGCAGTTCTTC,CASSPDRGSYNEQFF
TRBD2,NA,TRBJ2-1,TRBV24-1,TGTGCCACCGGCGGGGGATTTGATGAGCAGTTCTTC,CATGGGFDEQFF
NA,NA,TRBJ1-5,TRBV4-1,TGCGCCAGCAGCCAAGCTGAGAGCAGCAATCAGCCCCAGCATTTT,CASSQAESSNQPQHF
TRBD2,NA,TRBJ2-1,TRBV19,TGTGCCAGTAGTACTGGACTAGGGTTCGTCAATGAGCAGTTCTTC,CASSTGLGFVNEQFF
TRBD1,NA,TRBJ1-3,TRBV27,TGTGCCAGCAGTAGGACAGGCCCCGGAAACACCATATATTTT,CASSRTGPGNTIYF
NA,once,TRBJ1-1,TRBV9,TGTGCCAGCAGCGCGACATGGAACACTGAAGCTTTCTTT,CASSATWNTEAFF
NA,few,TRBJ1-5,TRBV9,TGTGCCAGCAGCGTAGCTGTTCGCAGGGAGGTAGTAGGCAATCAGCCCCAGCATTTT,CASSVAVRREVVGNQPQHF
NA,once,TRBJ2-1,TRBV30,TGTGCCTGGAGGGAGACTAGTTCATCTGAGCAGTTCTTC,CAWRETSSSEQFF
TRBD1,NA,TRBJ2-7,TRBV30,TGTGCCTGGACAGGACAGGGGGTCCACGAGCAGTACTTC,CAWTGQGVHEQYF
TRBD1,NA,TRBJ1-2,TRBV28,TGTGCCAGCAGTACCGGGACAGGCCCCTATGGCTACACCTTC,CASSTGTGPYGYTF
TRBD1,NA,TRBJ1-4,TRBV28,TGTGCCAGCAGTTTGAGGGGGCGAGGGGAAAAACTGTTTTTT,CASSLRGRGEKLFF
NA,NA,TRBJ1-2,TRBV15,TGTGCCACCAGCAGGGCCTGGGAAGGGGTAGATGGCTACACCTTC,CATSRAWEGVDGYTF
NA,few,TRBJ2-2,TRBV6-5,TGTGCCAGCAGTTGGTCCCGGGACATCATCGGGGAGCTGTTTTTT,CASSWSRDIIGELFF
TRBD2,NA,TRBJ2-1,TRBV7-8,TGTGCCAGCAGCATAGCGGGGAGCTCCTACAATGAGCAGTTCTTC,CASSIAGSSYNEQFF
TRBD1,few,TRBJ1-6,TRBV6-5,TGTGCCAGCAGTTACTGGACAGGGACTCGTGAAAGTCCCCTCCACTTT,CASSYWTGTRESPLHF
NA,NA,TRBJ1-2,TRBV3-1/TRBV3-2,TGTGCCAGCAGCCAAGATCCAGGGCACCCCCTACTCTATGGCTACACCTTC,CASSQDPGHPLLYGYTF
TRBD1,NA,TRBJ2-7,TRBV28,TGTGCCAGCAACCTCGCTCCGGGACAGGGTACCTACGAGCAGTACTTC,CASNLAPGQGTYEQYF
NA,NA,TRBJ1-1,TRBV10-3,TGTGCCATCAACTCAGGGCTGGTGAACACTGAAGCTTTCTTT,CAINSGLVNTEAFF
TRBD1,NA,TRBJ2-5,TRBV27,TGTGCCAGCATGGGACAGGGGAAGTTATCTGGGGAGACCCAGTACTTC,CASMGQGKLSGETQYF
NA,few,TRBJ2-1,TRBV4-2,TGTGCCAGCAGCCAAGACGCTTCAGGGTTGTGGGAGCAGTTCTTC,CASSQDASGLWEQFF
TRBD1,NA,TRBJ1-4,TRBV28,TGTGCCAGCAGTTTTTCCGGGACAGGCACTGAAAAACTGTTTTTT,CASSFSGTGTEKLFF
TRBD1,NA,TRBJ1-1,TRBV28,TGTGCCAGCAGTTGGGGGACAGCCCTGAACACTGAAGCTTTCTTT,CASSWGTALNTEAFF
NA,few,TRBJ2-2,TRBV14,TGTGCCAGCAGCCAGTTCAGGGAAGCCGGGGAGCTGTTTTTT,CASSQFREAGELFF